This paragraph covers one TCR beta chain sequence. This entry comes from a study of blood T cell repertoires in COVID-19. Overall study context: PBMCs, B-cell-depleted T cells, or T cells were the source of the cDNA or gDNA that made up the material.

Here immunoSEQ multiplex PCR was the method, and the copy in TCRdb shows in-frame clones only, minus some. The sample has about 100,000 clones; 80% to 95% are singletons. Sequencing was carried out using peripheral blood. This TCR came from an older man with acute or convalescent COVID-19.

Written as DNA, the CDR3 is TGTGCCAGCAGCCGAATTACAGGGACGGCCTACAATGAGCAGTTCTTC. It is translated as CASSRITGTAYNEQFF. The V call is TRBV7-6, the J call TRBJ2-1; perhaps TRBD1 as D (6 bases). Germline CDR1 is SGHVS and CDR2 is FNYEAQ. V was pared by 5 bases and J by 2 bases, with 16 bases between. This CDR3 has 16 amino acids.